These T cell receptor beta chains were read from a single sample in a study of shared clonotypes between healthy human individuals. Generated by immunoSEQ multiplex PCR, the TCRdb table keeps only in-frame clones and is missing some. The sample lists some 200,000 clones, roughly 91% occurring once. Sequencing was carried out using naive CD4+ T cells sorted from blood. The receptors were gathered from a woman aged 25 to 39 in good health. The CDR3 runs from the conserved cysteine through the conserved F or W. Each record gives: CDR3 protein, CDR3 DNA, clone size, D gene, V gene, J gene. The D gene is left open where the match is weak. Clone size is not always given. Where it is, it says once, few, many or a class for expanded clones.

CASRIGGGGNQPQHF	TGTGCCAGTAGAATAGGGGGCGGGGGCAATCAGCCCCAGCATTTT	-	TRBD1	TRBV19	TRBJ1-5
CASSLGDRDNEKLFF	TGCGCCAGCAGCTTGGGGGACAGAGATAATGAAAAACTGTTTTTT	-	TRBD1	TRBV5-1	TRBJ1-4
CASSNTMASLGETQYF	TGCGCCAGCAGCAATACTATGGCGTCCTTAGGGGAGACCCAGTACTTC	-	-	TRBV5-1	TRBJ2-5
CASSPSSTDTQYF	TGTGCCAGCTCACCAAGCAGCACAGATACGCAGTATTTT	-	-	TRBV18	TRBJ2-3
CASSYTGFGGYTF	TGTGCCAGCAGTTACACAGGGTTCGGCGGCTACACCTTC	-	-	TRBV28	TRBJ1-2
CASRDRIAETQYF	TGTGCCAGCAGGGACCGAATCGCAGAGACCCAGTACTTC	-	-	TRBV2	TRBJ2-5
CASTSAGTGISYEQYF	TGCGCCAGCACCTCTGCCGGGACAGGGATCTCCTACGAGCAGTACTTC	once	TRBD1	TRBV5-1	TRBJ2-7
CASSTGTSYEQYF	TGCGCCAGCAGCACCGGGACTAGCTACGAGCAGTACTTC	-	TRBD2	TRBV5-1	TRBJ2-7
CASSLPPQGWEQFF	TGTGCCAGCAGTTTACCCCCACAGGGCTGGGAGCAGTTCTTC	-	-	TRBV28	TRBJ2-1
CASSRGSKEGEQYF	TGTGCCAGCAGCCGGGGCTCTAAGGAAGGGGAGCAGTACTTC	-	-	TRBV7-8	TRBJ2-7
CASSIQTGAQPQHF	TGTGCCAGTAGTATACAGACAGGGGCTCAGCCCCAGCATTTT	-	TRBD1	TRBV19	TRBJ1-5
CATSRREGPRGYNEQFF	TGTGCCACCAGCAGGCGGGAGGGCCCTCGAGGCTACAATGAGCAGTTCTTC	-	TRBD2	TRBV15	TRBJ2-1
CASSLDMVKREKLFF	TGTGCCAGCTCACTAGACATGGTTAAACGAGAAAAACTGTTTTTT	-	-	TRBV18	TRBJ1-4
CASSYAGTGRTEAFF	TGTGCCAGCAGTTACGCCGGGACAGGGAGGACTGAAGCTTTCTTT	once	TRBD1	TRBV6-6	TRBJ1-1
CASSLIDRGSHYEQYF	TGCGCCAGCAGCTTAATCGACAGGGGAAGCCACTACGAGCAGTACTTC	-	TRBD1	TRBV5-1	TRBJ2-7
CASSPVGSYEQYF	TGTGCCAGCAGCCCGGTGGGGAGCTACGAGCAGTACTTC	-	-	TRBV5-5	TRBJ2-7
CATGGAGLLNEQFF	TGTGCCACCGGGGGAGCAGGGCTACTTAATGAGCAGTTCTTC	-	-	TRBV19	TRBJ2-1
CASSLAPGSSYEQYF	TGTGCCAGCAGCTTAGCGCCCGGTAGCTCCTACGAGCAGTACTTC	-	-	TRBV11-2	TRBJ2-7
CASSTTGSRNSPLHF	TGTGCCAGCAGTACGACAGGGAGTCGCAATTCACCCCTCCACTTT	-	TRBD1	TRBV28	TRBJ1-6
CASSPMVDTEAFF	TGTGCCAGCTCACCTATGGTCGACACTGAAGCTTTCTTT	-	-	TRBV18	TRBJ1-1
CASRTGQVNTEAFF	TGTGCCAGCAGAACGGGACAGGTGAACACTGAAGCTTTCTTT	-	TRBD1	TRBV28	TRBJ1-1
CASSTGLAGGDTQYF	TGTGCCAGCAGCACGGGACTAGCGGGAGGAGATACGCAGTATTTT	-	TRBD2	TRBV6-5	TRBJ2-3
CATSGGTGGGSAQYF	TGTGCCACCAGCGGGGGGACAGGGGGCGGGTCGGCCCAGTACTTC	-	TRBD1	TRBV15	TRBJ2-7
CASSVIAGESYEQYF	TGTGCCAGTAGTGTCATAGCGGGAGAGAGCTACGAGCAGTACTTC	-	TRBD2	TRBV19	TRBJ2-7
CASSLAQTGDEQYF	TGTGCCAGCAGCTTAGCCCAGACAGGGGACGAGCAGTACTTC	-	TRBD1	TRBV11-2	TRBJ2-7
CASSLEAGTYEQYF	TGCGCCAGCAGCTTGGAGGCAGGCACCTACGAGCAGTACTTC	-	-	TRBV5-1	TRBJ2-7
CASSPGLAGETDTQYF	TGTGCCAGCTCACCGGGACTAGCGGGAGAAACAGATACGCAGTATTTT	-	TRBD2	TRBV18	TRBJ2-3
CASSKTALMNTEAFF	TGTGCCAGCTCTAAAACAGCCCTCATGAACACTGAAGCTTTCTTT	once	-	TRBV18	TRBJ1-1
CASSPHPAGNTGELFF	TGTGCCAGCAGCCCCCACCCAGCGGGTAACACCGGGGAGCTGTTTTTT	once	-	TRBV7-3	TRBJ2-2
CASSLGTGFQKLFF	TGTGCCAGCAGTTTGGGGACAGGGTTTCAAAAACTGTTTTTT	-	TRBD1	TRBV28	TRBJ1-4
CSVVRRMNTEAFF	TGCAGCGTTGTGAGACGGATGAACACTGAAGCTTTCTTT	-	-	TRBV29-1	TRBJ1-1
CASSAGTSNNEQFF	TGTGCCAGCAGCGCCGGGACTAGCAACAATGAGCAGTTCTTC	-	TRBD2	TRBV2	TRBJ2-1
CASSQEIASGRFLSF	TGTGCCAGCAGCCAAGAGATTGCTAGCGGGAGATTTTTGTCCTTC	-	TRBD2	TRBV4-2	TRBJ2-7
CASSSRGPPEGEQFF	TGTGCCAGCAGCTCTCGGGGACCACCGGAGGGTGAGCAGTTCTTC	-	-	TRBV5-4	TRBJ2-1
CASSLARASGMGEQYF	TGCGCCAGCAGCTTGGCCCGCGCTAGCGGGATGGGGGAGCAGTACTTC	-	TRBD2	TRBV5-1	TRBJ2-7
CASSQDSSGSTEAFF	TGTGCCAGCAGCCAAGATTCTTCAGGGAGTACTGAAGCTTTCTTT	-	-	TRBV4-2	TRBJ1-1
CAPPGSKGYNEQFF	TGTGCCCCCCCGGGGTCAAAGGGGTACAATGAGCAGTTCTTC	-	-	TRBV5-4	TRBJ2-1
CASSTGAGKLFF	TGTGCCAGTAGTACAGGGGCGGGGAAACTGTTTTTT	-	-	TRBV19	TRBJ1-4
CASSRLASGELFF	TGTGCCAGTAGTAGGTTAGCTTCCGGGGAGCTGTTTTTT	-	-	TRBV19	TRBJ2-2
CASRATNDPPYEQYF	TGTGCCAGCAGGGCCACCAACGATCCACCCTACGAGCAGTACTTC	-	-	TRBV6-1	TRBJ2-7
CASGTEQYF	TGTGCCAGCGGGACCGAGCAGTACTTC	-	-	TRBV7-9	TRBJ2-7
CASSPYTGLGVGYTF	TGTGCCAGCAGCCCCTACACAGGGTTGGGTGTTGGCTACACCTTC	once	-	TRBV7-9	TRBJ1-2
CASSTGNYGYTF	TGCGCCAGCAGCACGGGCAACTATGGCTACACCTTC	few	-	TRBV5-1	TRBJ1-2
CASSPRDSGYEQYF	TGTGCCAGCTCACCAAGGGACAGTGGGTACGAGCAGTACTTC	-	TRBD1	TRBV18	TRBJ2-7
CASSQAEARDFYNEQFF	TGCGCCAGCAGTCAGGCCGAAGCTAGGGACTTCTACAATGAGCAGTTCTTC	-	-	TRBV23-1	TRBJ2-1
CAWSQQGYTEAFF	TGTGCCTGGAGTCAACAGGGGTACACTGAAGCTTTCTTT	once	TRBD1	TRBV30	TRBJ1-1
CASSFNRVSYEQYF	TGCGCCAGCAGCTTCAACAGGGTTTCCTACGAGCAGTACTTC	-	-	TRBV5-1	TRBJ2-7